A single sample is the source of the 2 T cell receptor beta chains below, sequenced in a study of T cells after yellow fever vaccination. TCRdb analysed the 5' RACE reads with MiXCR anew, one entry per CDR3 protein. The sample includes about 69,000 distinct CDR3 sequences, 4.5% to 7.5% of them seen just once. The sample here was CD4+ T cells sorted from PBMCs, taken roughly 15 days after the first yellow fever vaccination. These receptors were obtained from a young man who received the YFV17D yellow fever vaccine.

This clonotype was picked up many times. The rearrangement joins TRBV2 to TRBJ1-6; D is unresolved. Between the trimmed V and J ends, which lost 6 bases and 7 bases, there was a span of 16 bases. The CDR3 is made up of 15 amino acids. The germline CDR1 and CDR2 sequences are SNHLY and FYNNEI. The CDR3 here is CASRNDFAGNSPLHF. In nucleotides, the CDR3 is TGTGCCAGCAGGAACGACTTTGCGGGGAATTCACCCCTCCACTTT.

Many counts were recorded for this clonotype. V usage is TRBV6-2 or TRBV6-3 and J usage is TRBJ2-7, with TRBD1 matching over 11 bases. The CDR3 loop spans 15 amino acids. Trimming took 2 bases from V and 3 from J; bases not matched to a gene: 3. The germline gives CDR1 MNHEY, CDR2 SVGEGT. The CDR3 protein is CASSYAGTGGYEQYV. The DNA for the CDR3 is TGTGCCAGCAGTTACGCGGGGACAGGGGGCTACGAGCAGTACGTC.